This entry is about one T cell receptor (beta chain). As yet, its antigen is unknown. Trimming took 1 base from V and 2 from J; bases not matched to a gene: 10. This CDR3 has 18 amino acids. The germline V gene encodes CDR1 GTSNPN and CDR2 SVGIG (reference sequence). The PCR made use of 60 Vbeta and 13 Jbeta primers. The method was immunoSEQ multiplex PCR; TCRdb's version includes in-frame clones alone and lacks a portion of them. The repertoire table contains around 65,000 clones. This entry comes from a study of cytomegalovirus exposure and HLA in healthy donors. Turning to the study itself: For the approximately 400 genotyped donors, more than 80% fell within the Caucasian-associated ancestry cluster.

Notes on the study in general: TCR beta V- and J-gene trimming was later associated with a missense DCLRE1C variant. CMV serostatus was the only immune exposure information that was available. TCR sequences were mostly rare, though some public TCRs occurred in many donors.

Source material: PBMCs. J is TRBJ2-3 and V is TRBV30, with 12 nucleotides matching TRBD2. This TCR derives from a boy under 18 in good health and CMV-seronegative. The CDR3 nucleotides are TGTGCCTGGAGTGGAGCTAGCGGGAGGGCCAGCCCCACAGATACGCAGTATTTT. Amino acid sequence: CAWSGASGRASPTDTQYF.